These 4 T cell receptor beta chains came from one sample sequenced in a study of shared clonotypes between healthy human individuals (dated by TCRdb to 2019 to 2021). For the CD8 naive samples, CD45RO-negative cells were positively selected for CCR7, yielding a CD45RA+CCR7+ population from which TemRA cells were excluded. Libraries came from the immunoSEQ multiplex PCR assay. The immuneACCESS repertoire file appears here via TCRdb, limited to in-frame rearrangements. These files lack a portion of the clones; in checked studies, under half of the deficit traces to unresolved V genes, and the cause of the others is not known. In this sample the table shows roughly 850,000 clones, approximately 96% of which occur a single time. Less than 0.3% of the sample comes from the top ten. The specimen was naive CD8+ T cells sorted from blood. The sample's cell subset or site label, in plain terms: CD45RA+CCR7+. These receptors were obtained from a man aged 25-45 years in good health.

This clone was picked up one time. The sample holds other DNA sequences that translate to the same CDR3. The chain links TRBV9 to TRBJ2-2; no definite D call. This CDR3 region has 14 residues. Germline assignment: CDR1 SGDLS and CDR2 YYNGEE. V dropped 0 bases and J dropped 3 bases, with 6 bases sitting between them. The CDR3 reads CASSVGGDTGELFF. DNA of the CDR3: TGTGCCAGCAGCGTAGGTGGGGACACCGGGGAGCTGTTTTTT.

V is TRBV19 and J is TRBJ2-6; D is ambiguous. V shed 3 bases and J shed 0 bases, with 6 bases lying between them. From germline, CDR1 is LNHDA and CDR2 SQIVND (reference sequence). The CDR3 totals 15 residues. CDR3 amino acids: CASSIDGSGANVLTF. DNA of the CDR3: TGTGCCAGTAGTATCGACGGCTCTGGGGCCAACGTCCTGACTTTC.

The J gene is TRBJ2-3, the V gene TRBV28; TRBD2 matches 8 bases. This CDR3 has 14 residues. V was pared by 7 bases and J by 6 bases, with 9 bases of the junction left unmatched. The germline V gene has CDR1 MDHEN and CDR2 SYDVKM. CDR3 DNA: TGTGCCAGCACCCCGAGGGGACTAGAGGATACGCAGTATTTT. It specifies CASTPRGLEDTQYF.

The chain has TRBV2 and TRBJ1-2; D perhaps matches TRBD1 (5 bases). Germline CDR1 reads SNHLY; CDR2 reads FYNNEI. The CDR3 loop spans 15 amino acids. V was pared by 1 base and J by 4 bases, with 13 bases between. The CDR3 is CASSEVAGGIYGYTF. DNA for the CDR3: TGTGCCAGCAGTGAAGTGGCGGGGGGGATCTATGGCTACACCTTC.